This section outlines one TCR beta chain sequence together with its context. Its antigen is not identified. This sample was included in a study of shared clonotypes between healthy human individuals. Data came from immunoSEQ multiplex PCR; TCRdb stores just in-frame clones and leaves some out. This sample carries around 2,000,000 clones, about 95% of them seen once, and the ten largest clones take less than 1.5%. Positively selected for CCR7, the CD45RO-negative cells used as naive CD8 cells excluded terminally differentiated effector memory CD45RA+ cells. Among the donors, all were Caucasian adults who lived in Nashville, Tennessee. Study-wide results and caveats: Between a few donors, naive CD4 clonotypes were shared at a level of around 4.8%.

Germline V gene sequence: CDR1 SNHLY, CDR2 FYNNEI. The ends were cut back, 2 bases at V and 0 bases at J, with 7 bases in the middle. This CDR3 contains 15 residues. The receptor was derived from a man between 18 and 29 years old in good health. The rearrangement joins TRBV2 to TRBJ1-4; D is uncertain. The sequenced sample consisted of naive CD8+ T cells sorted from blood. The DNA of the CDR3 is TGTGCCAGCAGTGAACGTCTTGCAACTAATGAAAAACTGTTTTTT. It yields the protein CASSERLATNEKLFF.